These 8 T cell receptor beta chains came from one sample sequenced in a study of blood T cells in healthy people across ages. Alongside a J-beta primer mix, a sample-barcoded 5' primer served in a second PCR lasting about 6 to 12 cycles. One entry per CDR3 protein results from TCRdb running MiXCR on the 5' RACE reads. The sample has approximately 1.5 million distinct CDR3 sequences; roughly 43% are singletons. Sequencing was performed on blood. These receptors were obtained from a woman between 18 and 30 years old in good health.

CDR3: CASSVRYYEQYF. For the CDR3, the DNA is TGTGCCAGCAGTGTAAGGTATTATGAGCAGTACTTC. The gene calls are TRBV2 and TRBJ2-5; D unresolved. V was clipped by 4 bases and J by 11 bases, with 14 bases between them. Looked up from germline, CDR1 is SNHLY and CDR2 is FYNNEI. This CDR3 contains 12 residues.

This clonotype occurred a few times. The chain is built from TRBV9 and TRBJ2-1, with D possibly TRBD1 on 5 matching bases. V was cut by 3 bases and J by 3 bases, with 13 bases left in between. This CDR3 has 15 amino acids. Germline CDR1 SGDLS, CDR2 YYNGEE. The CDR3 bases are TGTGCCAGCAGCGCAGGGAATGCGGACTACAATGAGCAGTTCTTC. It encodes CASSAGNADYNEQFF.

The sample holds a few counts of this clonotype. The CDR3 loop is CASRPLGRGTDTQYF. The DNA of the CDR3 is TGTGCCAGCAGACCCTTGGGCCGAGGCACAGATACGCAGTATTTT. The gene calls are TRBV12-3 or TRBV12-4 and TRBJ2-3, with D unresolved. This CDR3 comprises 15 residues. V dropped 6 bases and J dropped 1 base, with 14 bases sitting between them.

The DNA for the CDR3 is TGTGCCAGCAAACGGAACGGTGCCTACGAGCAGTACTTC. Its protein product is CASKRNGAYEQYF. The chain has TRBV2 and TRBJ2-7; D not resolved. Trimming left V 7 bases short and J 2 bases short, with 12 bases between. CDR1 is SNHLY and CDR2 is FYNNEI in the germline V gene. The CDR3 runs 13 residues.

This rearrangement joins TRBV10-3 to TRBJ2-1, with 11 bases identical to TRBD2. Germline CDR1 ENHRY, CDR2 SYGVKD. This CDR3 contains 15 residues. J was trimmed by 6 bases and V by 4 bases; bases with no gene match: 5. This CDR3 is CAISVTSGGSNEQFF. CDR3 sequence (DNA): TGTGCCATCAGTGTTACTAGCGGGGGCTCCAATGAGCAGTTCTTC.

This chain connects TRBV7-9 to TRBJ2-5, with 12 nucleotides matching TRBD2. J was trimmed by 11 bases and V by 4 bases; bases with no gene match: 11. The germline V gene encodes CDR1 SEHNR and CDR2 FQNEAQ (reference sequence). The CDR3 has 15 amino acids. The CDR3 loop reads CASSSLSRLAGEQYF. CDR3 DNA sequence: TGTGCCAGCAGCTCGTTGTCCAGACTAGCGGGAGAGCAGTACTTC.

To note about this clonotype: The junction differs from germline at one of its ends, possibly a read error. V gene TRBV7-9 combines with J gene TRBJ2-1; 14 nucleotides line up with TRBD2. CDR1 and CDR2 (germline): SEHNR, FQNEAQ (reference sequence). This CDR3 contains 18 residues. The DNA for the CDR3 is TGTGCCAGCAGTTGGGGGACTAGCGGGAGTTCGGCCTACGATGAGCAGTTCTTC. Translation: CASSWGTSGSSAYDEQFF.

The chain recombines TRBV6-5 with TRBJ1-1, with D unresolved. CDR1 is MNHEY and CDR2 is SVGAGI in the germline V gene. The CDR3 consists of 12 residues. Trimming shortened V by 5 bases and J by 5 bases, and 9 bases separated the two germline ends. As DNA, the CDR3 is TGTGCCAGCAGTCATCATCAAACTGAAGCTTTCTTT. It is translated as CASSHHQTEAFF.